Sequencing of this T cell receptor beta chain was carried out in a study of response to subunit inactivated influenza vaccine. TCRdb fed the RT-PCR reads into MiXCR, producing one record per CDR3 protein. This sample has about 570,000 distinct CDR3 sequences; around 11% occur once, and the top ten carry 9.5% to 11%. The CDR3 contains 14 residues. CDR1 is MNHNS and CDR2 is SASEGT in the germline V gene. J gave up 9 bases and V 2 bases, and 3 bases lay outside the gene matches. This clonotype was seen only a few times. These same data were also listed under a study on T cells expressing NK-cell markers. That source notes: 5'RACE template switching built TCR beta cDNA with unique molecular identifiers. One of the eight sequenced donors was seronegative, whereas the other seven were HCMV-seropositive.

The V call is TRBV6-1, the J call TRBJ2-1, with TRBD2 matching over 11 bases. The receptor was isolated from a man aged 45 to 65 who received an inactivated influenza vaccine. The sample was PBMCs from blood, taken on the day of vaccination. The CDR3 DNA is TGTGCCAGCAGTGAATGGCTAGCGGGAGGTGAGCAGTTCTTC. It codes for CASSEWLAGGEQFF.